The 7 T cell receptor beta chains listed next were all sequenced from one sample in a study of T cell responses to AZD1222 COVID-19 vaccine (dated by TCRdb to about 2021). The time point label, read with the paper, signifies: about 28 days (+/-7) after the second vaccine dose. The library was generated by the immunoSEQ multiplex PCR assay. The table comes from immuneACCESS by way of TCRdb, which keeps in-frame sequences with V and J called. Part of the clones is missing from these tables; in studies checked, under half for an unresolved V gene and the rest for unknown reasons. The sample table records 150,000 or so clones; about 90% of these occur just once. The ten biggest clones cover 3% to 4% of the sample. Specimen: peripheral blood, collected 28 days after the second AZD1222 dose. The receptors were sampled from an adult who received the AZD1222 COVID-19 vaccine.

V gene TRBV30 combines with J gene TRBJ2-7; 8 nucleotides match TRBD1. CDR1 GTSNPN and CDR2 SVGIG come from the germline V gene (reference sequence). The J segment lost 12 bases and the V segment lost 3 bases, leaving 10 bases of the junction unmatched. This CDR3 contains 12 residues. The CDR3 protein is CAWSPTGVRPYF. The CDR3 DNA reads as TGTGCCTGGAGCCCGACAGGGGTCAGGCCGTACTTC.

This chain links TRBV2 with TRBJ2-6; TRBD1 agrees at 8 bases. The CDR3 consists of 17 residues. J was trimmed by 0 bases and V by 7 bases; bases with no gene match: 8. Germline values: CDR1 SNHLY, CDR2 FYNNEI. The CDR3 region has the DNA TGTGCCAGCACCCGGACAGGGTTCCGCTCTGGGGCCAACGTCCTGACTTTC. The encoded protein is CASTRTGFRSGANVLTF.

V and J are TRBV6-6 and TRBJ1-5; D ambiguous. The CDR3 loop spans 16 amino acids. Between the trimmed V and J ends, which lost 0 bases and 3 bases, there was a span of 12 bases. Germline V lookup: CDR1 MNHNY, CDR2 SVGAGI (reference sequence). CDR3 sequence (DNA): TGTGCCAGCAGTTACTCTCCCGTGGGGTACAATCAGCCCCAGCATTTT. Translated: CASSYSPVGYNQPQHF.

This chain joins TRBV4-1 and TRBJ2-6, with D perhaps matching TRBD1 (6 bases). This CDR3 region has 17 residues. The V and J ends lost 4 bases and 0 bases respectively, with 13 bases between them. Germline V lookup: CDR1 MGHRA, CDR2 YSYEKL. This CDR3 is CASSPGAPLSGANVLTF. In DNA, the CDR3 is TGCGCCAGCAGCCCAGGGGCCCCCCTCTCTGGGGCCAACGTCCTGACTTTC.

The chain links TRBV2 to TRBJ2-3; the D is unclear. Germline CDR1 and CDR2: SNHLY and FYNNEI. There are 14 residues in the CDR3. The V gene lost 5 bases and the J gene lost 6 bases, with 15 bases spanning the gap. CDR3: CASSPHGLADTQYF. In DNA, the CDR3 is TGTGCCAGCAGTCCACATGGATTGGCGGATACGCAGTATTTT.

V gene TRBV5-1 combines with J gene TRBJ1-1, with D unclear. Per the germline V gene, CDR1 is SGHRS and CDR2 is YFSETQ. Trimming took 0 bases from V and 6 from J, leaving 12 bases between them. The CDR3 is made up of 14 amino acids. The DNA of the CDR3 is TGCGCCAGCAGCTTGGATGAAGGGATTGCTGAAGCTTTCTTT. This codes for CASSLDEGIAEAFF.

The chain has TRBV5-1 and TRBJ2-7; 12 bases fit TRBD2. The germline CDR1 and CDR2 sequences are SGHRS and YFSETQ. The CDR3 sequence is 16 residues long. After removal of 0 bases from V and 1 base from J, the junction contained 2 bases not matched to a gene. CDR3 region: CASSLGLAGASYEQYF. The CDR3 DNA follows: TGCGCCAGCAGCTTGGGACTAGCGGGAGCATCCTACGAGCAGTACTTC.